A selection of T cell receptor beta chains follows, all from one sample in a study of technical replicates of blood from several donors. Measured with immunoSEQ multiplex PCR; TCRdb has only the in-frame clones, and not every one. The table has 60,000 or so clones, 85% to 90% seen once. The sequenced material came from PBMCs. The receptors were sampled from a human donor in good health. Some clones in this sample may be carry-over from other donors' samples. Both conserved end residues are part of each CDR3. The D gene is left open where the match is weak. Clone sizes are given selectively: once, few, many, or a class where the clone is expanded.

d_call	v_call	j_call	clone_size	cdr3_aa	cdr3_nt
TRBD2	TRBV5-1	TRBJ2-3	-	CASSLGLLAGGTDTQYF	TGCGCCAGCAGCTTGGGTCTACTGGCGGGGGGCACAGATACGCAGTATTTT
-	TRBV25-1	TRBJ2-7	-	CASSEYISEQYF	TGTGCCAGCAGTGAATATATCAGCGAGCAGTACTTC
-	TRBV7-2	TRBJ1-5	few	CASSFLQGGQPQHF	TGTGCCAGCAGCTTTTTGCAGGGAGGACAGCCCCAGCATTTT
TRBD1	TRBV5-8	TRBJ2-2	once	CASSSGTGVTGELFF	TGTGCCAGCAGCTCCGGGACAGGGGTTACCGGGGAGCTGTTTTTT
-	TRBV4-3	TRBJ2-7	-	CASSQRTAYEQYF	TGCGCCAGCAGCCAGAGGACAGCGTACGAGCAGTACTTC
TRBD2	TRBV6-5	TRBJ2-7	-	CASSRSGTSSYEQYF	TGTGCCAGCAGCCGATCCGGGACTAGCTCCTACGAGCAGTACTTC
-	TRBV6-5	TRBJ1-1	-	CASSYTGVTFEAFF	TGTGCCAGCAGTTACACGGGGGTAACGTTTGAAGCTTTCTTT
-	TRBV4-1	TRBJ2-7	-	CASSQVGSYEQYF	TGCGCCAGCAGCCAAGTTGGCAGCTACGAGCAGTACTTC
-	TRBV15	TRBJ1-1	-	CATSRDTNTEAFF	TGTGCCACCAGCAGGGACACGAACACTGAAGCTTTCTTT
TRBD1	TRBV19	TRBJ1-1	-	CASSIKGQGNTEAFF	TGTGCCAGTAGTATAAAGGGACAGGGGAACACTGAAGCTTTCTTT
-	TRBV15	TRBJ1-2	-	CATSRDRQKYGYTF	TGTGCCACCAGCAGAGATCGCCAGAAGTATGGCTACACCTTC
-	TRBV6-5	TRBJ2-1	-	CASSPPGNEQFF	TGTGCCAGCAGTCCCCCCGGTAATGAGCAGTTCTTC
-	TRBV6-6	TRBJ1-2	-	CASSYPGSYGYTF	TGTGCCAGCAGTTACCCCGGGAGCTATGGCTACACCTTC
-	TRBV7-2	TRBJ1-2	-	CASSLERGDGYTF	TGTGCCAGCAGCTTAGAGCGGGGGGATGGCTACACCTTC
-	TRBV10-1	TRBJ2-7	-	CASSEESGQAIYGEQYF	TGCGCCAGCAGCGAGGAGTCGGGACAAGCTATCTACGGGGAGCAGTACTTC
TRBD2	TRBV23-1	TRBJ2-1	-	CASTTSGGENNEQFF	TGCGCCAGCACGACTAGCGGGGGTGAAAACAATGAGCAGTTCTTC
-	TRBV11-3	TRBJ2-1	-	CASSLEGGTGVYNEQFF	TGTGCCAGCAGCTTAGAGGGCGGAACGGGAGTTTACAATGAGCAGTTCTTC
-	TRBV19	TRBJ1-1	-	CASSLWQMNTEAFF	TGTGCCAGTAGCCTTTGGCAGATGAACACTGAAGCTTTCTTT
-	TRBV6-1	TRBJ1-6	-	CASSSRPNSPLHF	TGTGCCAGCAGTTCCCGTCCTAATTCACCCCTCCACTTT
TRBD1	TRBV7-6	TRBJ2-2	once	CASSPQPGQVNTGELFF	TGTGCCAGCAGCCCGCAACCGGGACAGGTTAACACCGGGGAGCTGTTTTTT
TRBD1	TRBV12-5	TRBJ1-2	-	CASALAGGIYGYTF	TGTGCTAGTGCTTTGGCAGGGGGGATCTATGGCTACACCTTC
-	TRBV11-2	TRBJ2-2	-	CASSPGRPGPAAGGELFF	TGTGCCAGCAGCCCAGGGCGGCCAGGTCCTGCCGCGGGAGGGGAGCTGTTTTTT